This T cell receptor beta chain is drawn from a study of cytomegalovirus exposure and HLA in healthy donors (dated by TCRdb to about 2017). With regard to the full study: In an earlier analysis of roughly 500 of the donors, 250 to 300 Gb of sequence data and some 100 million unique TCR beta sequences from roughly 200 million T cells were reported. Around 320 gigabases of sequencing data and around 87 million unique TCR sequences were included in an early release covering 550 to 650 HLA-typed donors. Among the roughly 400 genotyped donors, around 81% belonged to the genetic ancestry cluster associated with self-reported Caucasian donors. The study aimed to test whether cataloging public T cell receptors could reveal signatures of past pathogen exposure. The study used immunosequencing to profile the T cell repertoires of under 700 subjects and linked those repertoires to cytomegalovirus serostatus. Along with the roughly 710-subject first cohort, a separate validation cohort of approximately 110 different subjects was used. High-throughput TCR immunosequencing, statistical association of individual TCRs with disease status, and machine learning were combined to predict cytomegalovirus infection status. In a later analysis, previously published TCR beta repertoires from 550 to 700 donors were re-analyzed and high-resolution HLA genotyping was added so that TCR occurrence patterns could be studied. In the later analysis, no new phenotypic data were used to find candidate immune exposures; instead, reliance was placed on TCR beta sequences and their occurrence across donors. To decide whether each TCR beta V gene segment behaved as functional or pseudogenic, an earlier analysis of fewer than 750 of the donors relied on high-throughput TCR beta sequencing. Donor age, sex, ethnicity and CMV serostatus were compiled alongside the repertoire data. Genome-wide SNP genotypes for about 65% of the roughly 700 donors were used in a later genetic analysis, which treated that subset as a discovery cohort. All discovery cohort repertoires had been generated on a single sequencing platform. HLA typing included class I and class II loci at four-digit resolution. The number of donors typed differed by locus, with roughly 620-630 for A, B, C, DRB1 and DQB1, roughly 520 for DQA1, 600 to 610 for DPA1, and some 440 for DPB1. Roughly five DR-DQ haplotypes were handled as single units for association and clustering, since linkage in the cohort was strong. Among around 400 genotyped donors of the cohort, an average of around 250,000 unique TCR beta nucleotide sequences was sequenced per donor, of which roughly 17% were non-productive.

Beyond this particular receptor, the publication reports: An earlier analysis of roughly 570 of the donors showed that most TCR beta V segments appeared in productive rearrangements either about 90% or about 30% of the time, which broadly matched IMGT annotations. A later analysis found that TCR association rates varied across HLA loci, with DRB1 alleles showing the most associated TCRs and HLA-C alleles the fewest. Across donors, most TCR sequences were observed very rarely, whereas some public TCRs were present in many individuals. At a false discovery rate of 0.05, a later analysis linked under 20,000 TCR beta sequences to specific HLA alleles. When HLA alleles, especially DR and DQ, strongly co-occurred, TCR associations were difficult to assign to individual alleles. The study gave a list of about 150 TCR beta chains associated with cytomegalovirus. A group of highly shared sequence variants was considered likely to be a technical artifact of the sequencing pipeline. According to a later genetic analysis, donors in an Asian-associated ancestry cluster had fewer N-insertions in productive TCRs than the approximately 650-donor mean. A further reported finding was that TCR beta sequences accurately predicted the HLA-A and HLA-B alleles for most subjects in the first cohort. Correlated functional status among segregating V segments might reflect linkage disequilibrium, but an unknown experimental factor could not be ruled out. According to a later analysis, most CMV-associated TCR beta chains appeared to be HLA-restricted, and the HLA associations seemed to be driven largely by CMV exposure. In a later analysis, HLA-associated TCR beta chains were found to be more clonally expanded and to have lower generation probabilities than equally common non-associated chains. Several of the top co-occurrence clusters appeared to be linked to parvovirus B19, influenza, CMV and Epstein-Barr virus, according to a later analysis. Presence/absence analyses assumed roughly uniform sequencing depth across donors, an assumption that may not hold. The earlier analysis of nearly 600 of the donors excluded around 17 rarely observed V segments, including chromosome 9 orphons, because counts were too low. It was suggested by the authors that the approach could potentially be generalized to other disease states and immunological phenotypes. The classifier was reported to diagnose cytomegalovirus status with high specificity and sensitivity in both the original cohort and the validation cohort. V-gene and J-gene trimming of TCR beta chains was associated with a missense DCLRE1C variant in a later genetic analysis, and the association was replicated in an independent cohort. Only TCR beta chains were sequenced in this cohort, and the absence of alpha or paired-chain data limited detectable features. Because HLA typing was missing for some donors at each locus, association tests included only the typed subset. CMV serostatus was the only immune exposure information available for the cohort. Three of the identified cytomegalovirus-associated TCR beta chains were confirmed in vitro to be specific for cytomegalovirus antigens.

Library generation was performed with the immunoSEQ multiplex PCR assay. The multiplex PCR relied on a mix of 60 forward primers for TCR Vbeta segments and 13 reverse primers for TCR Jbeta segments. Amplification of the CDR3 region of rearranged TCR beta genes was performed with a multiplex PCR assay on genomic DNA. On the Illumina HiSeq System, the amplified TCR beta libraries were sequenced as 87-base-pair reads. The original methods were these. In a later analysis, 80 million or so unique TCR beta chains were counted across the approximately 640 repertoires, and roughly 11 million of these chains were shared by at least two donors. Raw reads were error-corrected and collapsed into unique sequences by a nearest-neighbor algorithm in which closely related sequences were merged to remove PCR and sequencing errors. To assign V, D and J gene segments, CDR3 sequences were aligned to IMGT reference sequences. For a sequence to be retained, a match of at least six nucleotides to both a V gene segment and a J gene segment was required. A rearrangement counted as productive if the CDR3 had no stop codons and remained in frame with V and J, and every other rearrangement counted as non-productive. Following IMGT convention, CDR3 was defined as the stretch from the second conserved V-encoded cysteine up to the conserved J-encoded phenylalanine. The earlier analysis of about 610 of the donors excluded any sequence lacking an unambiguous match to a single V gene segment. In an earlier analysis of approximately 550 of the donors, V segments were called functional above 56.7% productive rearrangements and were called segregating when the between-donor standard deviation exceeded 5%. A statistical classification framework was built to diagnose cytomegalovirus status from the catalog of TCR beta chain sequences. In a later analysis, V and J genes were assigned by comparing TCR nucleotide sequences against IMGT/GENE-DB human TR gene sequences. A later analysis assigned CDR3 sequences and most-parsimonious VDJ recombination scenarios with the TCRdist pipeline. In a later analysis, each TCR beta chain was defined by its CDR3 amino acid sequence together with its V-gene family, and reads without a unique V-gene family were excluded. In a later analysis, 500 to 650 highly shared, low-generation-probability nucleotide sequences were removed to address suspected cross-contamination and a sequencing artifact. In a later analysis, a clonal expansion index was calculated for each public chain from normalized within-repertoire ranks of inferred template counts. A later analysis computed generation probabilities with a VDJ recombination model fitted to out-of-frame rearrangements, and checked the results against IGoR. In a later analysis, TCR-TCR, TCR-HLA and TCR-CMV co-occurrence was scored with hypergeometric tests, and a repertoire-size bias correction was applied to TCR pairs. False discovery rates were estimated in a later analysis by permuting HLA or CMV assignments 20 times. A later analysis grouped co-occurring TCRs with DBSCAN, adding TCRdist sequence similarity when clustering within HLA-allele-positive subsets. Repertoires with fewer than 30,000 or more than 120,000 public chains were left out of co-occurrence clustering, as were about 5 repertoires with anomalous nucleotide sharing. TCRdb's version of the immuneACCESS table is confined to in-frame rearrangements and falls short of the full clone set. An unresolved V gene accounts for under half of the shortfall where checked; the remainder is of unknown origin. D and trimming come from the DNA, and the V and J calls and clone size come from that table. The sample includes 150,000 to 200,000 clones, with around 80% observed a single time. The top ten hold about 2.3% of the sample.

This clone occurred once. Its antigen has not been determined. Base qualities are not at hand, and no much larger clone is one base apart. The cohort comprised 550 to 700 healthy bone marrow donors. At the time of sampling, all cohort members were nominally healthy, though unrecorded immune exposures were likely present. The donor was CMV seronegative and belonged to the group of 320 or so seronegative cohort members. A peripheral blood sample was collected from each donor, and TCR beta sequencing was performed on peripheral blood mononuclear cells. The Qiagen DNeasy Blood Extraction Kit was used to extract genomic DNA from the blood cell samples. The sequence came from a female donor in good health and CMV-seronegative. Sequencing used PBMCs.

CDR3 reads: CASSLGGTEQYF. Read as DNA, the sequence is TGTGCCAGCAGCTTAGGCGGGACCGAGCAGTACTTC. The sequence links TRBV7-2 to TRBJ2-7; perhaps TRBD2 is the D gene, with 6 bases matching. Its CDR3 holds 12 amino acids, cysteine through phenylalanine. The sequence is cut down to CDR3 DNA, 36 bases in frame from base 1. As encoded in the germline V gene, CDR1 is SGHTA while CDR2 is FQGNSA. V is reduced by 1 base and J by 6 bases, leaving a spacing of 7 bases between them.